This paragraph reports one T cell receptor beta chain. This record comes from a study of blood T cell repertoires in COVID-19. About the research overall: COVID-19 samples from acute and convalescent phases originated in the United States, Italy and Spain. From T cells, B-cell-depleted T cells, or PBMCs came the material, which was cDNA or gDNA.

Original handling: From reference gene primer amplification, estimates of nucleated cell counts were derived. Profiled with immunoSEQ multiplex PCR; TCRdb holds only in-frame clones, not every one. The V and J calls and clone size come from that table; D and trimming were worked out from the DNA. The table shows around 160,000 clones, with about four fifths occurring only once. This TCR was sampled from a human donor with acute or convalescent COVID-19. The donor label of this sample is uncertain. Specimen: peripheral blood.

CDR3: CASRTMGQGNSPLHF. DNA for the CDR3: TGTGCCAGCAGGACGATGGGACAGGGAAATTCACCCCTCCACTTT. The V call is TRBV6-5, the J call TRBJ1-6, with 9 bases that match TRBD1. Germline V lookup: CDR1 MNHEY, CDR2 SVGAGI. V was clipped by 6 bases and J by 7 bases; unmatched bases: 7. The CDR3 is made up of 15 amino acids.